This TCR beta chain derives from a study of blood T cell repertoires in COVID-19 (dated by TCRdb to the early 2020s). Context from the whole study: Samples from collaborators originated in the United States, Italy and Spain and spanned both the acute and convalescent phases of COVID-19. The material from the prospective study consisted of cDNA or gDNA derived from T cells, B-cell-depleted T cells, or PBMCs. Subjects who had been exposed to COVID-19, were actively infected with it, or had recovered from it provided the deeply sampled blood TCRbeta repertoires that made up the dataset. The repertoires were released in a freely available public database intended as a resource for research on the immune response to SARS-CoV-2. The samples were drawn from the first 160 participants of the ongoing ImmuneRACE study and from some 1,300 subjects provided by 6 global collaborators. The sample metadata nearly always contained a de-identified subject ID, COVID-19 status, age in years and sex. Where HLA class I and class II types were available, the types were taken from metadata supplied by the sample provider, not from assay-based typing.

A remark on this clone: Its antigen target is currently unknown. No base quality values were provided; no much bigger clone lies one nucleotide off.

Collaborating institutions collected whole blood in K2EDTA tubes following their own protocols. For TCRbeta analysis, collaborators shipped samples as frozen whole blood, isolated PBMCs, or DNA extracted from either of those sample types. The CDR3 starts with the cysteine, ends with the phenylalanine, and has 14 residues. Of the read, only the CDR3 DNA is kept; its 42 bases are in frame from base 1. V drops 5 bases and J drops 2 bases, leaving 13 bases in between. CDR1 and CDR2, looked up from the germline V gene, are SGHTA and FQGNSA. The immunoSEQ Assay, a bias-controlled multiplex PCR, was used to amplify TCRbeta CDR3 regions from genomic DNA. The authors' pipeline ran thus. Nucleated cell counts per sample were estimated from amplification of reference gene primers within the assay. To quantify the absolute abundance of each unique TCRbeta CDR3 rearrangement, sequence reads were collapsed and filtered. Productive Simpson clonality was computed per sample as the square root of Simpson's diversity index over productive rearrangements. In TCRdb, the immuneACCESS table is reduced to in-frame sequences with V and J assigned. These tables do not hold every clone; where another copy was compared, an unresolved V gene accounts for under half, and the others remain unexplained. For V, J and clone size, that table is used; D and trimming come from the DNA. A total of 100,000 to 150,000 clones appear in this sample, over 65% of them only once. Approximately 5.6% of the sample lies in the top ten.

Findings and caveats that apply to the study as a whole: Clinical and demographic metadata were provided uncurated, with the amount varying by source and participant.

The chain is assembled from TRBV7-2 and TRBJ2-7; 6 matching bases give a weak D call of TRBD1. The specimen was peripheral blood. The receptor's source is a man aged 65-85 years with acute or convalescent COVID-19. For the CDR3, the sequence is CASSDSQGPYEQYF. The sequenced DNA is TGTGCCAGCAGCGACAGCCAGGGGCCCTACGAGCAGTACTTC.